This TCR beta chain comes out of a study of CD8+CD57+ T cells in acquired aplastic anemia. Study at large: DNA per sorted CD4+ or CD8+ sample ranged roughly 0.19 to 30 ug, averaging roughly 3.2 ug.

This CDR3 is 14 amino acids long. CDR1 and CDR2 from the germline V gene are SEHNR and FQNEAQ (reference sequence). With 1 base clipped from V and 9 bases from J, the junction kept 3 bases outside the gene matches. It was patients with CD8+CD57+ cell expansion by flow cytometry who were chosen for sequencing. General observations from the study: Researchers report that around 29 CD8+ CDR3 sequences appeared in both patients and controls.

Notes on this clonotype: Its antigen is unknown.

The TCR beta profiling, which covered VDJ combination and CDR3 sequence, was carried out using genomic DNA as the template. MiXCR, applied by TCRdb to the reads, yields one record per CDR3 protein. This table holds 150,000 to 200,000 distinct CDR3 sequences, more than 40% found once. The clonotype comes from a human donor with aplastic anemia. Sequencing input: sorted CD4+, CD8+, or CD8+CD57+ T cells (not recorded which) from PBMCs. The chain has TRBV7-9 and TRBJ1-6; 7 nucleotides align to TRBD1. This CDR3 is CASSLDSGGSPLHF. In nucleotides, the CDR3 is TGTGCCAGCAGCTTAGATTCAGGGGGTTCACCCCTCCACTTT. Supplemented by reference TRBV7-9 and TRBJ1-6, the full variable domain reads DTGVSQNPRHKITKRGQNVTFRCDPISEHNRLYWYRQTLGQGPEFLTYFQNEAQLEKSRLLSDRFSAERPKGSFSTLEIQRTEQGDSAMYLCASSLDSGGSPLHFGNGTRLTVT.